Shown below are 3 T cell receptor beta chains from a single sample sequenced in a study of blood T cell repertoires in COVID-19. Produced via immunoSEQ multiplex PCR; TCRdb's table is partial and in-frame only. Found here are under 250,000 clones, 65% to 90% of them singletons; the top ten hold 9.7%. The sample was peripheral blood. The origin of the receptors is a man aged 50 or older with active or convalescent COVID-19.

CDR3 loop: CASSLALSNEQFF. The CDR3, as DNA: TGTGCCAGCAGCTTGGCCCTATCCAATGAGCAGTTCTTC. This chain links TRBV5-5 with TRBJ2-1; D is undetermined. This CDR3 comprises 13 residues. Germline lookup yields CDR1 SGHKS and CDR2 YYEKEE (reference sequence). Between the trimmed V and J ends, which lost 0 bases and 6 bases, there was a span of 7 bases.

This clone was seen a handful of times. This sequence joins TRBV7-9 and TRBJ2-2; D perhaps matches TRBD2 (6 bases). CDR3 length equals 18 residues. The germline V gene encodes CDR1 SEHNR and CDR2 FQNEAQ (reference sequence). The V and J ends lost 5 bases and 2 bases respectively, with 21 bases between them. The CDR3 region has the DNA TGTGCCAGCAGCCGGGGGTCAGGGTCCGAATTAAACACCGGGGAGCTGTTTTTT. Its protein product is CASSRGSGSELNTGELFF.

The chain employs TRBV19 and TRBJ2-7; no reliable D call. The CDR3 totals 14 residues. Deletions cut 3 bases from V and 2 bases from J, with 11 bases between. The germline V gene has CDR1 LNHDA and CDR2 SQIVND (reference sequence). The DNA of the CDR3 is TGTGCCAGTAGTATTACACTGACTCCCTACGAGCAGTACTTC. Translating it yields CASSITLTPYEQYF.